This entry concerns a single T cell receptor (beta chain). The record originates from a study of OX40 agonist ivuxolimab in advanced cancers. Study details: Three patients responded partially, comprising one with hepatocellular carcinoma and two with cutaneous melanoma.

The germline gives CDR1 SGHNT, CDR2 YYREEE (reference sequence). With 2 bases removed from V and 3 bases from J, the gap between germline ends came to 12 bases. The length of the CDR3 is 14 residues. Libraries were prepared by immunoSEQ multiplex PCR; TCRdb keeps only in-frame clonotypes and omits some of them. The top ten hold 0.61% of the sample, which has 76,000 or so clones, roughly 85% seen once. Autoimmune disease history or systemic immunosuppression led to patient exclusion. The gene calls are TRBV5-4 and TRBJ2-7, with a tentative D call TRBD1 (6 bases). The material sequenced was CD4+ or CD8+ T cells sorted from blood, taken in a trial of the OX40 agonist ivuxolimab. The source is an adult with an advanced solid tumor such as melanoma, head and neck, liver or kidney cancer. CDR3 region: CASSFSRGGYEQYF. In nucleotides, the CDR3 is TGTGCCAGCAGCTTTTCCCGAGGGGGCTACGAGCAGTACTTC. The full variable domain, in which reference TRBV5-4 and TRBJ2-7 provide the parts outside the CDR3, is ETGVTQSPTHLIKTRGQQVTLRCSSQSGHNTVSWYQQALGQGPQFIFQYYREEENGRGNFPPRFSGLQFPNYSSELNVNALELDDSALYLCASSFSRGGYEQYFGPGTRLTVT.